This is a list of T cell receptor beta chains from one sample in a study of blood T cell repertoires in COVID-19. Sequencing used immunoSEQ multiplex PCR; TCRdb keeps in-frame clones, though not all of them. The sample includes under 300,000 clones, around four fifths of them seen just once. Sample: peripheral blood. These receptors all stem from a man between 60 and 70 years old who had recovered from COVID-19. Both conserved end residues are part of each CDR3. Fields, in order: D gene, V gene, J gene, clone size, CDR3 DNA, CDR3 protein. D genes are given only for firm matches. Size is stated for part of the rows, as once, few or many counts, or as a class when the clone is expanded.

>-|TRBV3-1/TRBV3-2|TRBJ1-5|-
TGTGCCAGCAGGGCAGGGTTAGGTCAGCCCCAGCATTTT
CASRAGLGQPQHF
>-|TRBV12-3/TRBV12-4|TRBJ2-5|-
TGTGCCAGCAGTTTCCAGCCGGGAGAGACCCAGTACTTC
CASSFQPGETQYF
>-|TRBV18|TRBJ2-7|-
TGTGCCAGCTCACCAGGACCAGCGGCCTACGAGCAGTACTTC
CASSPGPAAYEQYF
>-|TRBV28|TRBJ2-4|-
TGCGGATGCGGGTGGATTCTAGCCAAAAACATTCAGTACTTC
CGCGWILAKNIQYF
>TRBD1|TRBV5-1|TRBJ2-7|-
TGCGCCAGCAGCCGGACAGGTACGGGGGAGCAGTACTTC
CASSRTGTGEQYF
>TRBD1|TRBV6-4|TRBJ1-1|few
TGTGCCAGCAGACAGGGGTGGATGAACACTGAAGCTTTCTTT
CASRQGWMNTEAFF
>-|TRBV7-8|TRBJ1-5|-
TGTGCCAGCAGCTTACGTTCGGGGGGGAATCAGCCCCAGCATTTT
CASSLRSGGNQPQHF
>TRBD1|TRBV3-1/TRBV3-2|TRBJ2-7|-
TGTGCCAGCAGCCCCCGGGACAGGAGCTACGAGCAGTACTTC
CASSPRDRSYEQYF
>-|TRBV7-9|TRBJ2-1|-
TGTGCCAGCAGCTTAGTTTTGGGGGCGGTTTACAATGAGCAGTTCTTC
CASSLVLGAVYNEQFF
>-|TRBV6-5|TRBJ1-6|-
TGTGCCAGCAGCATTTCCCAAAATAATTCACCCCTCCACTTT
CASSISQNNSPLHF
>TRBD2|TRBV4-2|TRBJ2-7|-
TGTGCCAGCAGCCAAGATCTAGGGGGACTAGCGGGGATTTACGAGCAGTACTTC
CASSQDLGGLAGIYEQYF
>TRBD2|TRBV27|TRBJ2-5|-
TGTGCCAGCAGTTTGATATCAGCGGGGGGGCAAGAGACCCAGTACTTC
CASSLISAGGQETQYF
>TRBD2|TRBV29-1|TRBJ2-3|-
TGCAGCGTTGCGCCCGGGACTAGAAGTCCTAGCACAGATACGCAGTATTTT
CSVAPGTRSPSTDTQYF
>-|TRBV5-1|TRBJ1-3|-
TGCGCCAGCAGCTTGCACAGCTCTGGAAACACCATATATTTT
CASSLHSSGNTIYF
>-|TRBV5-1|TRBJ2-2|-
TGCGCCAGCTCCCTAGGGGATAACACCGGGGAGCTGTTTTTT
CASSLGDNTGELFF
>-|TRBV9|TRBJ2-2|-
TGTGCCAGCAGCGTACAGGCTGGGCACACCGGGGAGCTGTTTTTT
CASSVQAGHTGELFF
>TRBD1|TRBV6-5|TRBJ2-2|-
TGTGCCACCTCTTCAAACAGGGGGCTAAGCGGGGAGCTGTTTTTT
CATSSNRGLSGELFF
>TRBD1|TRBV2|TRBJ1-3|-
TGTGCCAGCAGGGCACAGGGGGCTGCTGGAAACACCATATATTTT
CASRAQGAAGNTIYF
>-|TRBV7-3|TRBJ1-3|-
TGTGCCAGCAGCCCCCACAGCCCGACTGGAAACACCATATATTTT
CASSPHSPTGNTIYF
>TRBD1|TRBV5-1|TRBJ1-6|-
TGCGCCAGCAGCTTGGCAGGACAGGGTTATTCACCCCTCCACTTT
CASSLAGQGYSPLHF
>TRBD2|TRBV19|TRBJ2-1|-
TGTGCCAGTAGTATATGGGGGGGGGTCAACAATGAGCAGTTCTTC
CASSIWGGVNNEQFF
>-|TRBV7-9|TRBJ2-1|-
TGTGCCAGCAGCTTCTCTCAGGGGGGCAATGAGCAGTTCTTC
CASSFSQGGNEQFF
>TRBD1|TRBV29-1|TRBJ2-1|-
TGCAGCGGAGGAGGGGGCCAGGGGGCCGGGGAGCAGTTCTTC
CSGGGGQGAGEQFF
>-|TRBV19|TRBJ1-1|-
TGTGCCAGTAGCACCGTCAGGGAGAACACTGAAGCTTTCTTT
CASSTVRENTEAFF
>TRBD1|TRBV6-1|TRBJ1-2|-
TGTGCCAGCAGTGAGCCAGGGGGCGGCTATGGCTACACCTTC
CASSEPGGGYGYTF
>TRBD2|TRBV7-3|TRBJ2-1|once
TGTGCCAGCAGCCCGACTAGCGGGGGCTACAATGAGCAGTTCTTC
CASSPTSGGYNEQFF
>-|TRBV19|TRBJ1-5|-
TGTGCCAGTAGCAATCGCGGGGATCTTCAGCCCCAGCATTTT
CASSNRGDLQPQHF
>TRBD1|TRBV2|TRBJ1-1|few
TGTGCCAGCAGGAAACAGGGGGCGGACACTGAAGCTTTCTTT
CASRKQGADTEAFF
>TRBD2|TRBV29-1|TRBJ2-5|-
TGCAGCGTTGAATCACTAGCGGGAGAGACCCAGTACTTC
CSVESLAGETQYF
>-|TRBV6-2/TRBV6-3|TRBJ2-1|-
TGTGCCAGCAGTTACTGGGGCAGGGGGGCCAATGAGCAGTTCTTC
CASSYWGRGANEQFF
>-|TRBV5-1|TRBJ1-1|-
TGCGCCAGCACCCCGACGGGGGTGAACACTGAAGCTTTCTTT
CASTPTGVNTEAFF
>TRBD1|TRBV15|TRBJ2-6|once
TGTGCCACCAGCAGCAACAGGGGTGGGGCCAACGTCCTGACTTTC
CATSSNRGGANVLTF
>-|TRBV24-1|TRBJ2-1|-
TGTGCCACCAGTGATTTTATCAGGGGAAATGAGCAGTTCTTC
CATSDFIRGNEQFF
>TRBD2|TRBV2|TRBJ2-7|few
TGTGCCAGCAGCCAACCGGGACTACCGACCTACGAGCAGTACTTC
CASSQPGLPTYEQYF
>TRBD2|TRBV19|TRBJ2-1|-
TGTGCCAGTAGTAGACTAGCGGGGACTCCGACTGGAAGCAATGAGCAGTTCTTC
CASSRLAGTPTGSNEQFF
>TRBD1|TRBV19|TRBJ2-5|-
TGTGCCAACCAGGTAAGGGGGCGCGGGTTGGCGACCCAGTACTTC
CANQVRGRGLATQYF